This is a list of T cell receptor beta chains from one sample in a study of blood T cell repertoires in COVID-19. Profiled with immunoSEQ multiplex PCR; TCRdb holds only in-frame clones, not every one. This table holds 110,000 to 150,000 clones, 85% found once. The source material was PBMCs or T cells enriched from blood (not recorded which). Every receptor here comes from a woman in her 40s who had recovered from COVID-19. Both conserved end residues are part of each CDR3. Each record gives: J gene, V gene, CDR3 protein.

J gene: TRBJ1-1
V gene: TRBV3-1/TRBV3-2
CDR3 protein: CASSPMGRGHTEAFF

J gene: TRBJ2-3
V gene: TRBV5-8
CDR3 protein: CASSLAHGTGQTDTQYF

J gene: TRBJ1-6
V gene: TRBV6-1
CDR3 protein: CASSERQGALNSPLHF

J gene: TRBJ2-1
V gene: TRBV5-4
CDR3 protein: CASSSGLAGGVEQFF

J gene: TRBJ2-1
V gene: TRBV5-4
CDR3 protein: CASSSDRGYYNEQFF

J gene: TRBJ2-7
V gene: TRBV19
CDR3 protein: CASSIDGTRREQYF

J gene: TRBJ2-7
V gene: TRBV5-1
CDR3 protein: CASSLGPSGRTTTYEQYF

J gene: TRBJ2-5
V gene: TRBV24-1
CDR3 protein: CATSAVGETQYF

J gene: TRBJ2-1
V gene: TRBV24-1
CDR3 protein: CATDPLGTSGIVWHNEQFF

J gene: TRBJ1-1
V gene: TRBV30
CDR3 protein: CAWHRDLNTEAFF

J gene: TRBJ1-1
V gene: TRBV18
CDR3 protein: CASSVGYTEAFF

J gene: TRBJ2-7
V gene: TRBV5-1
CDR3 protein: CASSSLSSGSGSYEQYF

J gene: TRBJ2-7
V gene: TRBV9
CDR3 protein: CASSMGTSGTYEQYF

J gene: TRBJ2-2
V gene: TRBV7-3
CDR3 protein: CASSSGQFTGELFF

J gene: TRBJ2-1
V gene: TRBV30
CDR3 protein: CAWNRDRGIDEQFF

J gene: TRBJ2-7
V gene: TRBV29-1
CDR3 protein: CSVRTGGVKSYEQYF

J gene: TRBJ1-2
V gene: TRBV9
CDR3 protein: CASSVGEGYGYTF

J gene: TRBJ2-1
V gene: TRBV6-5
CDR3 protein: CASRAPGEHNEQFF

J gene: TRBJ1-2
V gene: TRBV5-1
CDR3 protein: CASSPAGAGGYTF

J gene: TRBJ1-2
V gene: TRBV2
CDR3 protein: CASLRTQGARGGYTF

J gene: TRBJ2-3
V gene: TRBV2
CDR3 protein: CASRGIATDTQYF

J gene: TRBJ1-5
V gene: TRBV18
CDR3 protein: CASSLQGIDQPQHF

J gene: TRBJ2-7
V gene: TRBV5-6
CDR3 protein: CASSNQGIPYEQYF

J gene: TRBJ2-1
V gene: TRBV12-3/TRBV12-4
CDR3 protein: CASSLEGPVGGFF

J gene: TRBJ2-1
V gene: TRBV9
CDR3 protein: CASSVGGSRTYNEQFF

J gene: TRBJ1-1
V gene: TRBV2
CDR3 protein: CASRTGPNTEAFF

J gene: TRBJ1-1
V gene: TRBV15
CDR3 protein: CATSRDPDSSTEAFF

J gene: TRBJ2-4
V gene: TRBV6-1
CDR3 protein: CASSDGYKNIQYF

J gene: TRBJ2-5
V gene: TRBV19
CDR3 protein: CASSPRGGRYQETQYF

J gene: TRBJ2-2
V gene: TRBV9
CDR3 protein: CASSQSLTSGRGDGELFF

J gene: TRBJ2-7
V gene: TRBV12-3/TRBV12-4
CDR3 protein: CASSRTGTHEQYF

J gene: TRBJ2-3
V gene: TRBV13
CDR3 protein: CASSSTRVGADTQYF

J gene: TRBJ2-1
V gene: TRBV5-1
CDR3 protein: CASSYGTFDNEQFF

J gene: TRBJ2-7
V gene: TRBV7-9
CDR3 protein: CASSLGERANSYEQYF

J gene: TRBJ1-2
V gene: TRBV19
CDR3 protein: CASSIFRDGYTF

J gene: TRBJ2-2
V gene: TRBV15
CDR3 protein: CATSTHRGHGTGELFF

J gene: TRBJ2-1
V gene: TRBV19
CDR3 protein: CASSAGLSEQFF

J gene: TRBJ2-7
V gene: TRBV20-1
CDR3 protein: CSARTGYEQYF

J gene: TRBJ2-3
V gene: TRBV18
CDR3 protein: CASSLSTRDTQYF

J gene: TRBJ2-1
V gene: TRBV5-1
CDR3 protein: CASSSTGGRGNEQFF

J gene: TRBJ2-7
V gene: TRBV30
CDR3 protein: CAWSLGTGAEQYF

J gene: TRBJ1-6
V gene: TRBV10-2
CDR3 protein: CASRTGDNSPLHF

J gene: TRBJ2-5
V gene: TRBV5-1
CDR3 protein: CASSLVRQGIQETQYF

J gene: TRBJ2-5
V gene: TRBV19
CDR3 protein: CASSPLVTSGGWETQYF

J gene: TRBJ2-5
V gene: TRBV19
CDR3 protein: CASSISAGVETQYF

J gene: TRBJ1-1
V gene: TRBV23-1
CDR3 protein: CASSSGTGGLDTEAFF

J gene: TRBJ1-1
V gene: TRBV5-1
CDR3 protein: CASSEGLRNTEAFF

J gene: TRBJ1-1
V gene: TRBV4-1
CDR3 protein: CASSQDQGTEAFF

J gene: TRBJ2-3
V gene: TRBV19
CDR3 protein: CASSWTGADTQYF

J gene: TRBJ2-1
V gene: TRBV9
CDR3 protein: CASSVGSTAGEQFF

J gene: TRBJ2-7
V gene: TRBV14
CDR3 protein: CASSFFRTGGEQYF

J gene: TRBJ1-2
V gene: TRBV7-9
CDR3 protein: CASSPLGRNYGYTF

J gene: TRBJ2-7
V gene: TRBV6-5
CDR3 protein: CAVSATRDEQYF

J gene: TRBJ1-1
V gene: TRBV19
CDR3 protein: CASTRGDRDSPHAFF

J gene: TRBJ2-7
V gene: TRBV21-1
CDR3 protein: CASSNQDREVSYEQYF